These 25 T cell receptor beta chains were all obtained from the same sample, sequenced in a study of T-cell reconstitution after alpha-beta-depleted transplantation in children. As it was prepared, the TCRbeta library received unique molecular identifiers. TCRdb ran MiXCR on the PCR reads and lists one entry per CDR3 protein. The sample lists hundreds of thousands of distinct CDR3 sequences; around 25% were seen once. The sequencing used PBMCs, mostly from graft donor cells, collected 360 days after TCRalphabeta/CD19-depleted stem cell transplant. The receptors here all came from a female patient under 10 years old who had a stem cell transplant for congenital amegakaryocytic thrombocytopenia, so the T cells may come from the graft donor.

This clonotype was detected a few times. The CDR3 is CASSLFSDPGGYTF. DNA of the CDR3: TGCGCCAGCAGCTTGTTCTCTGACCCTGGGGGCTACACCTTC. The chain carries TRBV5-1 and TRBJ1-2; the D is unclear. From germline, CDR1 is SGHRS and CDR2 YFSETQ. CDR3 length: 14 residues. The V end lost 1 base, the J end lost 8 bases, and 15 bases lay between the germline ends.

The J gene is TRBJ1-3, the V gene TRBV2; tentative D call: TRBD1 (6 bases). This CDR3 has 17 residues. Germline CDR1 reads SNHLY; CDR2 reads FYNNEI. Trimming cost V 3 bases and J 0 bases, with 15 bases left between them. The CDR3 DNA reads TGTGCCAGCAGTGATGGGACACTCCCGAGCTCTGGAAACACCATATATTTT. It specifies CASSDGTLPSSGNTIYF. Full variable domain (missing parts from reference TRBV2 and TRBJ1-3): EPEVTQTPSHQVTQMGQEVILRCVPISNHLYFYWYRQILGQKVEFLVSFYNNEISEKSEIFDDQFSVERPDGSNFTLKIRSTKLEDSAMYFCASSDGTLPSSGNTIYFGEGSWLTVV.

This clonotype was seen a handful of times. The V and J genes are TRBV6-2 or TRBV6-3 and TRBJ2-2; 7 nucleotides line up with TRBD2. The CDR3 runs to 15 residues. Losses at the gene ends were 3 bases for V and 2 bases for J; bases not matched to a gene: 3. Germline V gene lookup returns CDR1 MNHEY and CDR2 SVGEGT. The CDR3 DNA reads as TGTGCCAGCAGTTATAGCGGGTTTAACACCGGGGAGCTGTTTTTT. Protein product: CASSYSGFNTGELFF.

The V gene is TRBV20-1, the J gene TRBJ2-1; D may be TRBD1 or TRBD2 (5 bases each). This CDR3 has 12 amino acids. In germline, CDR1 is DFQATT, CDR2 SNEGSKA (reference sequence). V was cut by 6 bases and J by 3 bases, with 9 bases left in between. CDR3 sequence (DNA): TGCAGTGCCCGGGACGGCTACAATGAGCAGTTCTTC. Residues: CSARDGYNEQFF.

The chain joins TRBV20-1 to TRBJ1-4; a possible D gene is TRBD1 (6 bases). V was clipped by 3 bases and J by 7 bases, with 15 bases between them. The germline gives CDR1 DFQATT, CDR2 SNEGSKA (reference sequence). The CDR3 totals 14 residues. For the CDR3, the DNA is TGCAGTGCTAGTGAGGGGGTAGCGGGTGAAAAACTGTTTTTT. Residues: CSASEGVAGEKLFF.

This clonotype has ten or more counts. The rearrangement links TRBV6-2 or TRBV6-3 to TRBJ1-5, with a weak D call TRBD1 (5 bases). The CDR3 extends over 15 amino acids. Germline CDR1 reads MNHEY; CDR2 reads SVGEGT. Trimming stripped 6 bases from V and 7 bases from J, with 19 bases between. The CDR3 sequence: CASSFFGGGEQPQHF. CDR3 nucleotide sequence: TGTGCCAGCAGCTTTTTCGGGGGAGGAGAACAGCCCCAGCATTTT.

This clonotype has only one observation. The rearrangement uses TRBV28 and TRBJ2-7; TRBD2 matches 13 bases. Per the germline V gene, CDR1 is MDHEN and CDR2 is SYDVKM. The CDR3 runs to 14 residues. V trimming: 6 bases; J trimming: 7 bases; junction bases outside the gene matches: 6. The CDR3: CASRAGLAGREQYF. The DNA for the CDR3 is TGTGCCAGCAGGGCGGGACTAGCGGGGCGGGAGCAGTACTTC. Together with reference TRBV28 and TRBJ2-7, the CDR3 gives the full variable domain: DVKVTQSSRYLVKRTGEKVFLECVQDMDHENMFWYRQDPGLGLRLIYFSYDVKMKEKGDIPEGYSVSREKKERFSLILESASTNQTSMYLCASRAGLAGREQYFGPGTRLTVT.

This chain uses TRBV10-1 with TRBJ2-1; D is unresolved. The CDR3 runs 14 residues. Trimming removed 3 bases from V and 0 bases from J, with 6 bases in between. The V gene's germline CDR1 is WNHNN and CDR2 SYGVQD (reference sequence). In nucleotides, the CDR3 is TGCGCCAGCAGTGAATCTAACTCCTACAATGAGCAGTTCTTC. This encodes CASSESNSYNEQFF.

The chain recombines TRBV4-2 with TRBJ2-3, with D possibly TRBD2 on 6 matching bases. This CDR3 has 16 amino acids. The germline V and J ends were trimmed by 3 bases and 0 bases, with 13 bases remaining between them. From germline, CDR1 is LGHNA and CDR2 YNFKEQ. CDR3 nucleotides: TGTGCCAGCAGCCACCATCTAGGGACTAGCACAGATACGCAGTATTTT. Its protein is CASSHHLGTSTDTQYF.

The CDR3 DNA is TGTGCCAGCAGCTTGGCCTATAGCGGGAGAGGCACAGATACGCAGTATTTT. Translation: CASSLAYSGRGTDTQYF. V and J are TRBV5-4 and TRBJ2-3; the match to TRBD2 covers 9 bases. Looked up from germline, CDR1 is SGHNT and CDR2 is YYREEE (reference sequence). The CDR3 consists of 17 residues. V shed 0 bases and J 1 base; nucleotides not matched to a gene: 6.

This clonotype was counted only a few times. This chain joins TRBV28 and TRBJ2-5, with 7 bases lining up with TRBD1. The trim removed 5 bases at V and 0 bases at J, leaving 6 bases unmatched. Per germline, CDR1 MDHEN and CDR2 SYDVKM. CDR3 length: 15 residues. The CDR3 DNA follows: TGTGCCAGCAGTGCCGGGACAGCGTACCAAGAGACCCAGTACTTC. Protein sequence: CASSAGTAYQETQYF.

This chain joins TRBV6-1 and TRBJ2-3; TRBD2 matches 11 bases. CDR1 is MNHNS and CDR2 is SASEGT in the germline V gene. The CDR3 has 16 residues. Germline trimming cut 5 bases from V and 5 bases from J; bases unmatched to any gene: 9. CDR3 bases: TGTGCCAGCAGTCTGAGTAGCGGGGGGGCTATAGATACGCAGTATTTT. Translating gives CASSLSSGGAIDTQYF.

This clonotype showed up just a few times. This sequence joins TRBV20-1 and TRBJ1-4; D uncertain. The CDR3 has 12 amino acids. Trimming stripped 5 bases from V and 6 bases from J, with 10 bases between. Germline loops: CDR1 DFQATT, CDR2 SNEGSKA (reference sequence). CDR3 region: CSALREHEKLFF. The DNA of the CDR3 is TGCAGTGCTCTTCGAGAACATGAAAAACTGTTTTTT.

This chain joins TRBV13 and TRBJ2-7, with 8 bases matching TRBD1. CDR1 and CDR2 (germline): PRHDT, FYEKMQ (reference sequence). The CDR3 length is 14 residues. V lost 4 bases, J lost 2 bases, and 4 bases stayed unmatched. The CDR3, as DNA: TGTGCCAGCAGCTGGGCAGGGGGCCCCTACGAGCAGTACTTC. Its translation: CASSWAGGPYEQYF.

This clonotype occurred a few times. This chain joins TRBV20-1 and TRBJ2-1, with TRBD2 matching over 14 bases. With 5 bases clipped from V and 7 bases from J, the junction kept 10 bases outside the gene matches. In germline, CDR1 is DFQATT, CDR2 SNEGSKA (reference sequence). The CDR3 sequence is 16 residues long. The CDR3 region is CSASRLAGGQFNEQFF. CDR3 DNA sequence: TGCAGTGCTTCCCGACTAGCGGGGGGGCAGTTTAATGAGCAGTTCTTC.

The chain recombines TRBV12-3 or TRBV12-4 with TRBJ1-2, with D possibly matching TRBD1 (5 bases). Trimming shortened V by 6 bases and J by 7 bases, and 15 bases separated the two germline ends. The CDR3 loop spans 13 amino acids. This chain's CDR3 is CASRPFGGGGYTF. The DNA of the CDR3 is TGTGCCAGCAGGCCCTTCGGGGGGGGTGGCTACACCTTC.

This clonotype has a count of ten or more. The rearrangement uses TRBV6-5 and TRBJ1-2; D is perhaps TRBD1 (5 bases). CDR3 length equals 15 residues. Germline V gene lookup returns CDR1 MNHEY and CDR2 SVGAGI. V was clipped by 2 bases and J by 3 bases, with 13 bases between them. The CDR3 DNA is TGTGCCAGCAGTTACGGGACCGCCTCCTACTATGGCTACACCTTC. It translates to CASSYGTASYYGYTF.

The chain couples TRBV6-5 to TRBJ1-1; no definite D call. In germline, CDR1 is MNHEY, CDR2 SVGAGI. V lost 7 bases and J 7 bases, leaving 10 bases between the germline ends. This CDR3 region has 11 residues. The CDR3 reads CASTSGFEAFF. CDR3 DNA sequence: TGTGCCAGCACCTCGGGGTTTGAAGCTTTCTTT.

This clonotype has a single count. V gene TRBV15 combines with J gene TRBJ1-5, with 7 bases aligning to TRBD1. The V gene end was trimmed by 3 bases and the J gene end by 1 base; junction bases not matched to a gene: 6. The CDR3 loop spans 16 amino acids. Germline values: CDR1 LNHNV, CDR2 YYDKDF (reference sequence). The CDR3 nucleotides are TGTGCCACCAGCAGCAGACAGGGAAAGAGCAATCAGCCCCAGCATTTT. Translating gives CATSSRQGKSNQPQHF. Filled out from reference TRBV15 and TRBJ1-5, the complete variable domain reads DAMVIQNPRYQVTQFGKPVTLSCSQTLNHNVMYWYQQKSSQAPKLLFHYYDKDFNNEADTPDNFQSRRPNTSFCFLDIRSPGLGDTAMYLCATSSRQGKSNQPQHFGDGTRLSIL.

The chain couples TRBV11-2 to TRBJ2-1, with D perhaps given as TRBD1 or TRBD2 (5 bases each). The CDR3 consists of 15 residues. Trimming pared 3 bases from V and 7 bases from J, leaving 16 bases between. Germline assignment: CDR1 SGHAT and CDR2 FQNNGV. CDR3 bases: TGTGCCAGCAGCTTGTCCGGGACCCCCTGGAATGAGCAGTTCTTC. Protein: CASSLSGTPWNEQFF.

V gene TRBV4-2 combines with J gene TRBJ2-3, with TRBD2 matching 7 bases. Germline assignment: CDR1 LGHNA and CDR2 YNFKEQ. The J segment lost 2 bases and the V segment lost 6 bases, leaving 8 bases of the junction unmatched. This CDR3 region has 15 residues. The CDR3 sequence: CASSHPSGFTDTQYF. The CDR3, as DNA: TGTGCCAGCAGTCACCCTAGCGGATTCACAGATACGCAGTATTTT.

The table lists this clonotype with a few counts. The gene calls are TRBV20-1 and TRBJ1-1; D unresolved. CDR1 and CDR2 (germline): DFQATT, SNEGSKA (reference sequence). The length of the CDR3 is 11 residues. CDR3 nucleotide sequence: TGCTGCCCCATGGACGACACTGAAGCTTTCTTT. The encoded protein is CCPMDDTEAFF.

This chain connects TRBV5-1 to TRBJ2-5; tentative D call: TRBD2 (5 bases). Germline CDR1 SGHRS, CDR2 YFSETQ. With 4 bases removed from V and 2 bases from J, the gap between germline ends came to 12 bases. This CDR3 region has 14 residues. CDR3 sequence: CASSRASGQETQYF. CDR3 coding DNA: TGCGCCAGCAGCAGAGCGAGCGGACAAGAGACCCAGTACTTC.

This clonotype has only a few counts. The chain is built from TRBV20-1 and TRBJ2-3; possibly TRBD1 for D (7 bases). The CDR3 sequence is 14 residues long. Germline values: CDR1 DFQATT, CDR2 SNEGSKA (reference sequence). V lost 1 base and J lost 5, with 13 bases in between. The CDR3 DNA reads TGCAGTGCTAGAGTGTGGAGGGACAGAGATACGCAGTATTTT. Amino acids: CSARVWRDRDTQYF.

This chain links TRBV27 with TRBJ1-6, with no clear D. Trimming pared 5 bases from V and 9 bases from J, leaving 14 bases between. Germline lookup yields CDR1 MNHEY and CDR2 SMNVEV (reference sequence). The CDR3 loop spans 14 amino acids. CDR3 DNA: TGTGCCAGCAGTCTTACACGAGGGAGTTCACCCCTCCACTTT. This codes for CASSLTRGSSPLHF.